One T cell receptor beta chain is described in this entry. The antigen is unknown. Germline V gene data show CDR1 as GTSNPN and CDR2 as SVGIG (reference sequence). The CDR3 contains 15 residues. V was pared by 1 base and J by 5 bases, with 8 bases of the junction left unmatched. The data belong to a study of a mutant IDH1 vaccine in newly diagnosed glioma. Study in general: Patients had eight vaccinations, in weeks 1, 3, 5, 7, 11, 15, 19 and 23. Vaccines were begun 4-6 weeks after radiotherapy alone, or with temozolomide cycles. Study-level findings and limits: Pseudoprogression seemingly bore no relation to changes in top peripheral T cell clonotypes. It was 80% to 95% of patients that developed vaccine-induced immune responses.

Method: immunoSEQ multiplex PCR; TCRdb's copy keeps in-frame clones and lacks some. The data contain 60,000 or so clones, around 80% of them singletons. The sample's time point: week 23, last vaccination. Every vaccination contained 300 ug of the mutant IDH1 20-mer peptide and was paired with topical imiquimod. The sequences come from PBMCs, collected from a glioma patient whose treatment included an IDH1 peptide vaccine. The chain links TRBV30 to TRBJ2-3; TRBD2 aligns across 8 bases. The origin of this receptor is a woman between 40 and 55 years old with glioma. Some clones in this sample may be carry-over from other donors' samples. The CDR3 region is CAWSGAAGVEDTQYF. CDR3 coding DNA: TGTGCCTGGAGTGGAGCAGCGGGGGTTGAAGATACGCAGTATTTT.